One T cell receptor beta chain is described in this entry. Its antigen is unidentified. These data are taken from a study of post-analysis software for immune sequencing data. Study as a whole: Relapsing-remitting, secondary progressive and progressive-relapsing multiple sclerosis courses were included. Whole-study findings and limits: Samples made in the same batch grouped tightly together by F measure. Significantly decreased normalized Chao1 diversity was recorded for multiple sclerosis patients relative to controls. Compared with controls, patients had more of roughly 5 TRBV segments, including TRBV5-6, TRBV5-1 and TRBV20-1.

Unique molecular identifiers tagged the TCR beta cDNA libraries. TCRdb used MiXCR to reprocess the PCR reads, holding one entry per CDR3 protein. The sample consists of about 820,000 distinct CDR3 sequences, approximately 50% of them appearing once. The germline V gene encodes CDR1 LGHNA and CDR2 YNFKEQ. The V and J ends lost 0 bases and 4 bases, in that order; junction bases with no gene match: 9. The CDR3 has 19 residues. This sequence joins TRBV4-2 and TRBJ2-2, with TRBD2 matching over 12 bases. This TCR was sampled from a girl under 18 with multiple sclerosis. Sequences were obtained from blood. CDR3 in DNA: TGTGCCAGCAGCCAAGAAGTATACCGGACTAGCGGGACCACCGGGGAGCTGTTTTTT. As protein: CASSQEVYRTSGTTGELFF.